This T cell receptor beta chain is drawn from a study of T cell responses to AZD1222 COVID-19 vaccine (dated by TCRdb to the early 2020s). Study-level background: Because spike-specific TCR depth and breadth did not differ between the two schedules, AZD1222 recipients who got a second dose at roughly 4 weeks were pooled with those who got a second dose at roughly 12 weeks. A total of 230 to 250 trial participants underwent TCR sequencing, of whom approximately 210 received two doses of AZD1222 and some 25 received two doses of the MenACWY control vaccine. Trial participants were enrolled into age subgroups of 18-55, 56-69 and 70-plus years, which contained about 150, 27 and 61 TCR-sequenced participants, respectively. Paper-wide results and their limitations: Reportedly, close to half of the unique spike-specific TCRs recognized epitopes lying outside the regions that are mutated in the B.1.351 and B.1.1.7 variants. Because no day 14 peak-response samples were available, the repertoires could be characterized only after the peak T cell response. The vaccine-associated CD4 TCRs covered the entire spike protein, and the dominant responses fell in regions 160-218 and 743-854. Conclusions about previously exposed vaccinees were limited because only a handful of AZD1222 recipients were SARS-CoV-2 seropositive at baseline. In the small 56-69-year group, the increase in depth fell short of significance, most likely because of low power. Participants were mostly white British and included more females than males, and it was suggested by the authors that clonal diversity may have been underestimated. After two AZD1222 doses, both the breadth and the depth of spike-specific TCRs were significantly higher than at day 0 and than in MenACWY recipients.

The intended sense of this specimen's time point label: baseline before first vaccination. Samples from vaccinated people were obtained from the UK trials COV001 and COV002, which included a single-blind randomized controlled phase 2/3 trial of AZD1222 (ChAdOx1 nCoV-19) in healthy adults. For TCRbeta chain sequencing, PBMC samples were collected from trial participants at day 0 and at day 28 after the second dose. On this clone: The specificity of this receptor is unknown. The input lacks base qualities; no much larger clone sits a single base away.

In the germline V gene, CDR1 corresponds to LGHNA and CDR2 to YSLEER. The CDR3 measures 13 amino acids from cysteine to phenylalanine. The only DNA kept is the CDR3, 39 bases in frame from the first base. V was cut back by 6 bases and J by 8 bases, leaving a gap of 16 bases between them. The CDR3 regions of human TCRbeta chains were subjected to immunosequencing. The paper's data handling went like this. TCRs in the repertoires were matched against a reference library of SARS-CoV-2-specific TCRs that had been generated with the MIRA antigen-specificity platform. Breadth was defined as the fraction of unique TCRs that were SARS-CoV-2-associated, and depth was defined as the fraction of total T cells that were SARS-CoV-2-associated. Using the MIRA data, each spike-specific TCR was assigned both to the spike region to which the TCR was reactive and to a CD4 or CD8 class. Log10-transformed breadth and depth values were compared by one-way ANOVA with Sidak's multiple comparisons tests. TCRdb mirrors the immuneACCESS table, restricted to in-frame sequences. Some clones are absent from its copies; in checked studies, under half trace to an unresolved V gene, and the reason for the others is unknown. V and J calls and clone size are copied from that table; D and trimming were computed from the DNA. The sample has tens of thousands of clones on record, 88% of them singletons. The ten top clones hold about 20% of the sample.

The source material was peripheral blood, sampled on day 0 of AZD1222 vaccination. The rearrangement joined TRBV4-3 to TRBJ1-2; there is no confident call for the D gene. The TCR sequence derives from an adult in good health. In nucleotides, the sequence is TGCGCCAGCAGTCTCCTAGGGATTGAGGGCTACACCTTC. The encoded protein is CASSLLGIEGYTF.